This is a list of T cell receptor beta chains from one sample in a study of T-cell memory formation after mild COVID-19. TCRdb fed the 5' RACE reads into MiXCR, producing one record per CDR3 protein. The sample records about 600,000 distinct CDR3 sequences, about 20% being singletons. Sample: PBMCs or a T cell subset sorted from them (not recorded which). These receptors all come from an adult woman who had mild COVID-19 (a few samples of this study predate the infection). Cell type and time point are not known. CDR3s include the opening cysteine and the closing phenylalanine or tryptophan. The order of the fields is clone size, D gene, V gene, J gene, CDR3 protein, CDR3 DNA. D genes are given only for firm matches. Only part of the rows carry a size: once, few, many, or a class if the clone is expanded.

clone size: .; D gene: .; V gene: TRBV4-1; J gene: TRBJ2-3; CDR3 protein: CASSQVLPPGGTDTRYF; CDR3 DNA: TGCGCCAGCAGCCAAGTACTACCCCCGGGGGGCACAGATACGCGGTATTTT
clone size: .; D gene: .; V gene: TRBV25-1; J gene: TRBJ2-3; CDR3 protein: CASSEPDPTTDTQYF; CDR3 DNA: TGTGCCAGCAGTGAGCCCGACCCCACTACAGATACGCAGTATTTT
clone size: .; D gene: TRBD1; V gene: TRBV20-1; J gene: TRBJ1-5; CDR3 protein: CSASHRQGGNQPQHF; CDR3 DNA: TGCAGTGCTAGCCACCGACAGGGAGGCAATCAGCCCCAGCATTTT
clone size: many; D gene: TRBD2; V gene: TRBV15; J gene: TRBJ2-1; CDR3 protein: CATRGTSGHNEQFF; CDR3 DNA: TGTGCCACCAGGGGGACTAGCGGTCACAATGAGCAGTTCTTC
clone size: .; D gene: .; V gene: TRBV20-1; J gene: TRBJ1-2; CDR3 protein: CSARHPPYGYTF; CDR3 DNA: TGCAGTGCTAGACACCCGCCCTATGGCTACACCTTC
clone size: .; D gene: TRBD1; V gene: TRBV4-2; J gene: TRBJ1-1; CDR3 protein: CASSQVDRDSEAFF; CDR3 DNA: TGTGCAAGCAGCCAAGTTGACCGGGACAGTGAAGCTTTCTTT
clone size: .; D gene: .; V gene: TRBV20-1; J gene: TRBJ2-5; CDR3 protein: CSASRGLETQYF; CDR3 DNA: TGCAGTGCTAGCAGAGGGTTAGAGACCCAGTACTTC
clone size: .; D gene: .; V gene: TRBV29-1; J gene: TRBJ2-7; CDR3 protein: CSVEEDKSFVYEQYF; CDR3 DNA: TGCAGCGTTGAGGAGGACAAGTCCTTCGTTTACGAGCAGTACTTC
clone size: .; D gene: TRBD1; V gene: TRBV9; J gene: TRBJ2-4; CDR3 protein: CASSAGTGGSKNIQYF; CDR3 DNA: TGTGCCAGCAGCGCCGGGACAGGGGGGTCCAAAAACATTCAGTACTTC
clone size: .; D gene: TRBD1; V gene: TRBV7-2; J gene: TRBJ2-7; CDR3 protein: CASSFGAGGYEQYF; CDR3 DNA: TGTGCCAGCAGCTTTGGGGCAGGGGGCTACGAGCAGTACTTC
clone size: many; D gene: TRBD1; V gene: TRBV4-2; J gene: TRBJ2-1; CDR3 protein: CASSQGDSFNEQFF; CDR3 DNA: TGTGCCAGCAGCCAAGGGGACAGTTTCAATGAGCAGTTCTTC
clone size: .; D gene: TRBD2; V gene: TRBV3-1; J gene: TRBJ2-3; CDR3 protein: CASSQDPTSGLTDTQYF; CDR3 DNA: TGTGCCAGCAGCCAAGATCCCACTAGCGGGTTGACAGATACGCAGTATTTT
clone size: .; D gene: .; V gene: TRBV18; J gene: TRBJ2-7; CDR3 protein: CASSPHRTYEQYF; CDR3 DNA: TGTGCCAGCTCACCACACAGGACCTACGAGCAGTACTTC
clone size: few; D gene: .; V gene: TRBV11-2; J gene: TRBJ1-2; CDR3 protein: CASSDGAAHYGYTF; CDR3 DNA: TGTGCCAGCAGCGATGGGGCCGCTCACTATGGCTACACCTTC
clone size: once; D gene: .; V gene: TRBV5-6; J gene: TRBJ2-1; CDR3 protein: CASSLDPRRSSYNEQFF; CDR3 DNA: TGTGCCAGCAGCTTGGATCCGCGGAGATCCTCCTACAATGAGCAGTTCTTC
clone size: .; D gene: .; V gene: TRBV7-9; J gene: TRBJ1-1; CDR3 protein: CASSPFHTRVMNTEAFF; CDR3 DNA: TGTGCCAGCAGCCCATTCCATACCAGGGTTATGAACACTGAAGCTTTCTTT
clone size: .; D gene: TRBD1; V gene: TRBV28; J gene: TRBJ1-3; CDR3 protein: CASSSGTGYGNTIYF; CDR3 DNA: TGTGCCAGCAGTTCCGGGACAGGGTATGGAAACACCATATATTTT
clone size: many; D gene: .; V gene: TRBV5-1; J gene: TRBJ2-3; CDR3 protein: CASSLLGTQLTDTQYF; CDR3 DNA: TGCGCCAGCAGCTTATTAGGAACCCAGCTCACAGATACGCAGTATTTT
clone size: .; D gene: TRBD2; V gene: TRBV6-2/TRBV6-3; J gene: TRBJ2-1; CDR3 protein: CASVTGTSTYNEQFF; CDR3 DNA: TGTGCCAGCGTTACCGGGACTAGCACCTACAATGAGCAGTTCTTC
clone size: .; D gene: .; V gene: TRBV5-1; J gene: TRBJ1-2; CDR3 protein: CVSSIDSANYGYTF; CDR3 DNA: TGCGTCAGCAGCATCGACAGTGCTAACTATGGCTACACCTTC
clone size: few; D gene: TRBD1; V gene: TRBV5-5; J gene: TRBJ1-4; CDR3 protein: CASSLGTGLGGLFF; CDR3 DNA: TGTGCCAGCAGCTTGGGGACAGGGTTAGGAGGACTGTTTTTT
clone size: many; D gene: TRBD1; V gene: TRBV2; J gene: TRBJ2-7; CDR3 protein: CASSRPGQGAYEQYF; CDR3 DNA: TGTGCCAGCAGCCGACCGGGACAGGGGGCCTACGAGCAGTACTTC
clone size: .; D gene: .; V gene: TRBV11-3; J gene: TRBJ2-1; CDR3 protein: CASSLGFLSYTGPFAYNEQFF; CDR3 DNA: TGTGCCAGCAGCTTAGGTTTTCTTTCCTATACGGGACCCTTTGCCTACAATGAGCAGTTCTTC
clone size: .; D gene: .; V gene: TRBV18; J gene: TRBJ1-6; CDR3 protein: CASSPPINSPLHF; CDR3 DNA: TGTGCCAGCTCACCCCCGATAAATTCACCCCTCCACTTT
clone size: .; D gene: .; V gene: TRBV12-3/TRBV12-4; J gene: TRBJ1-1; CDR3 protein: CASRPSGGGGYTEAFF; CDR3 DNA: TGTGCCAGCAGACCCTCGGGCGGGGGCGGTTACACTGAAGCTTTCTTT
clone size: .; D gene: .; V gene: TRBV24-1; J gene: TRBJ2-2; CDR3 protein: CATRARSSNTGELFF; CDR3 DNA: TGTGCCACCCGAGCGAGGAGTTCGAACACCGGGGAGCTGTTTTTT
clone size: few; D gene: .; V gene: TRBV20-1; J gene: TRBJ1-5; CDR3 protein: CSASPGQRVNQPQHF; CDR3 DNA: TGCAGTGCTTCCCCCGGACAGAGGGTAAATCAGCCCCAGCATTTT
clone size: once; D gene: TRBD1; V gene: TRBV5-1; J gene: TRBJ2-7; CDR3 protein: CASSFPSGQGYEQYF; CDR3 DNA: TGCGCCAGCAGTTTCCCCTCGGGACAGGGGTACGAGCAGTACTTC
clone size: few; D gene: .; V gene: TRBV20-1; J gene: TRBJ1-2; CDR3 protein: CSAIPIRGSDYGYTF; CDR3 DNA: TGCAGTGCTATCCCCATCAGGGGATCCGACTATGGCTACACCTTC
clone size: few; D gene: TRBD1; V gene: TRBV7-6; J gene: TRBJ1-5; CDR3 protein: CASSSDRDNQPQHF; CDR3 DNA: TGTGCCAGCAGCTCAGACAGGGACAATCAGCCCCAGCATTTT
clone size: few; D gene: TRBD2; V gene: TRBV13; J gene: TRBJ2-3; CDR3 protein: CASSLISGLAGSSDTQYF; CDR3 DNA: TGTGCCAGCAGCTTAATTTCGGGACTAGCGGGATCGTCAGATACGCAGTATTTT
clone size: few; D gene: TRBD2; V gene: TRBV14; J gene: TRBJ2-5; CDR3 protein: CASSQADSGGPGETQYF; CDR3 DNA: TGTGCCAGCAGCCAAGCGGATAGCGGGGGGCCTGGAGAGACCCAGTACTTC
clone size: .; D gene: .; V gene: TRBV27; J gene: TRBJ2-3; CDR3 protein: CASSFLRQADTQYF; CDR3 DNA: TGTGCCAGCAGTTTCCTTCGCCAGGCAGATACGCAGTATTTT
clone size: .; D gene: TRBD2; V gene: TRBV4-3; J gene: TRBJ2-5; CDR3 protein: CASSQGGSGSQTQYF; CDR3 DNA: TGCGCCAGCAGCCAAGGGGGTAGCGGGAGCCAGACCCAGTACTTC
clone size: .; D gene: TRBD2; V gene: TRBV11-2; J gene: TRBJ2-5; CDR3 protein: CASSARTSGGSQETQYF; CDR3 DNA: TGTGCCAGCAGCGCCCGGACTAGCGGGGGTTCACAAGAGACCCAGTACTTC